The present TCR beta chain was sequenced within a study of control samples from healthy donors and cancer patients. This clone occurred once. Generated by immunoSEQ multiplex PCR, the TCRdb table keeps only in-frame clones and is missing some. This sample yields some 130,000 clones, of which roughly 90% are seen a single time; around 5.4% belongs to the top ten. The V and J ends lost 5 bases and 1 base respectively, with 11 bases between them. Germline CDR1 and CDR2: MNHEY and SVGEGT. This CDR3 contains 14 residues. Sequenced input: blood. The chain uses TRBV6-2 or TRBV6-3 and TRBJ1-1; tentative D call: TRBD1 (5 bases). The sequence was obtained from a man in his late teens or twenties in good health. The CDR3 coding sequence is TGTGCCAGCAGTGCGCAGGGACCGAACACTGAAGCTTTCTTT. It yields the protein CASSAQGPNTEAFF.